The 9 T cell receptor beta chains below were found in one sample sequenced in a study of T cell clusters in autoimmune cytopenias. TRB was amplified by touch-down multiplex PCR, primer pools A and B combined. TCRdb derives one entry per CDR3 protein from the multiplex PCR reads, leaving out DNA. This sample contains over 6,000 distinct CDR3 sequences. Each sample's input was around 270 ng genomic DNA, some 38,000 genome equivalents. In addition, the sample was reused for a study of T cell repertoires in aging, cancer and after chemotherapy.

The sequenced sample was peripheral blood. Every receptor here comes from a human donor in good health.

The chain recombines TRBV18 with TRBJ1-1; TCRdb reports TRBD1, a call that lacks DNA to check it against. The germline CDR1 and CDR2 sequences are KGHSH and LQKENI. CDR3 length equals 15 residues. The CDR3 here is CASSPYTGSDTEAFF.

The rearrangement joins TRBV30 to TRBJ1-2; the TCRdb call, TRBD1, lacks DNA for checking. The CDR3 has 14 residues. Looked up from germline, CDR1 is GTSNPN and CDR2 is SVGIG (reference sequence). Here the CDR3 reads CAWSWTGEERGYTF. Complete variable domain (other parts from reference TRBV30 and TRBJ1-2): SQTIHQWPATLVQPVGSPLSLECTVEGTSNPNLYWYRQAAGRGLQLLFYSVGIGQISSEVPQNLSASRPQDRQFILSSKKLLLSDSGFYLCAWSWTGEERGYTFGSGTRLTVV.

This clonotype ranks as medium-sized (0.01 to 0.1%) in terms of frequency. This chain connects TRBV29-1 to TRBJ2-2. CDR1 and CDR2 from the germline V gene are SQVTM and ANQGSEA. The CDR3 runs 16 residues. CDR3 protein: CSVASAGGADTGELFF.

This chain joins TRBV10-3 and TRBJ2-2. Looked up from germline, CDR1 is ENHRY and CDR2 is SYGVKD. The length of the CDR3 is 17 residues. The CDR3 here is CAISESKPGLGTGELFF.

This clonotype ranks as medium-sized in terms of frequency. The CDR3 loop reads CASSHTGQNTEAFF. This sequence joins TRBV12-3 or TRBV12-4 and TRBJ1-1; TCRdb's D gene call, TRBD1, goes unchecked for lack of DNA. This CDR3 comprises 14 residues.

This clonotype counts as medium-sized by frequency. The rearrangement links TRBV6-5 to TRBJ2-2. CDR1 MNHEY and CDR2 SVGAGI come from the germline V gene. The CDR3 consists of 14 residues. The CDR3 protein is CASRRSRNTGELFF.

This clonotype shows up as medium-sized by frequency. This chain connects TRBV6-1 to TRBJ2-7; the D call from TCRdb, TRBD2, cannot be confirmed without DNA. This CDR3 spans 12 amino acids. Germline-derived CDR1 and CDR2 are MNHNS and SASEGT. This CDR3 is CATRDSYDEQYF.

The chain combines TRBV18 with TRBJ2-2. The CDR3 extends over 14 amino acids. The germline V gene encodes CDR1 KGHSH and CDR2 LQKENI. The chain's CDR3 is CASSLQLGTGELFF.

V is TRBV6-5 and J is TRBJ1-4; TCRdb reports TRBD1, a call that lacks DNA to check it against. This CDR3 has 18 amino acids. Germline CDR1 reads MNHEY; CDR2 reads SVGAGI. The CDR3 sequence is CASSYSGTGRGGNEKLFF.